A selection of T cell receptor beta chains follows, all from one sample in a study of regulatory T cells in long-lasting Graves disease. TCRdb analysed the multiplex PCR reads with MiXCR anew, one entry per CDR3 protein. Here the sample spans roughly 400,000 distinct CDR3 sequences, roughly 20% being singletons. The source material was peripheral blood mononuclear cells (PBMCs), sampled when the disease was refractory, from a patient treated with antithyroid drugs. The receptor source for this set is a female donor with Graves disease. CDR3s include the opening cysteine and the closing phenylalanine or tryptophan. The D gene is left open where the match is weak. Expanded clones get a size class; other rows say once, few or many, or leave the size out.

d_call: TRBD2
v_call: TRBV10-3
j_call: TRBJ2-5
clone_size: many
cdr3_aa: CAISKVPGLATQETQYF
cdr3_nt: TGTGCCATCAGTAAAGTACCGGGACTAGCGACCCAAGAGACCCAGTACTTC

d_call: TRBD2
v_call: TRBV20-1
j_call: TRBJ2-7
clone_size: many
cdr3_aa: CSATGTSGTIRGEQYF
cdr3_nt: TGCAGTGCTACCGGGACTAGCGGGACCATACGGGGCGAGCAGTACTTC

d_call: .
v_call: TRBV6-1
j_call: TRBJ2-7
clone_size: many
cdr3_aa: CASSQIQGTQQYF
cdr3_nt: TGTGCCAGCAGTCAAATACAGGGCACCCAGCAGTACTTC

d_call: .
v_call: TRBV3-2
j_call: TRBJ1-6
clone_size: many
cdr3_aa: CASSHAAAGGNSPLHF
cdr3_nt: TGTGCCAGCAGCCACGCCGCGGCAGGAGGTAATTCACCCCTCCACTTT

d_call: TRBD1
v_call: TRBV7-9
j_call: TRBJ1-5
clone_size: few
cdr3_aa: CASSLGAGGRNQPQHF
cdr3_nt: TGTGCCAGCAGCTTAGGCGCAGGGGGGCGCAATCAGCCCCAGCATTTT

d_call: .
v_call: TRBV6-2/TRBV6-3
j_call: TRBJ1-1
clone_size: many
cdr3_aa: CASSYSLGEGQDTEAFF
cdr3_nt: TGTGCCAGCAGTTACTCGCTGGGTGAGGGGCAGGACACTGAAGCTTTCTTT

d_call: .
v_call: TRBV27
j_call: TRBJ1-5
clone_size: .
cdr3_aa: CASSQSAGGNQPQHF
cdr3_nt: TGTGCCAGCAGCCAATCCGCGGGTGGCAATCAGCCCCAGCATTTT

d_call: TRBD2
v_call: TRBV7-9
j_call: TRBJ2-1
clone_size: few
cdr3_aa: CASNRGEYNEQFF
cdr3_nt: TGTGCCAGCAATCGGGGGGAGTACAATGAGCAGTTCTTC

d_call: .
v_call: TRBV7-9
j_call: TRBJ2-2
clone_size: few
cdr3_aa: CASSLKGETGELFF
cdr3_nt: TGTGCCAGCAGCTTAAAGGGAGAGACCGGGGAGCTGTTTTTT

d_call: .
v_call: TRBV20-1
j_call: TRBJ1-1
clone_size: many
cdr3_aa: CSARGERVTEAFF
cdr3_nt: TGCAGTGCTAGAGGGGAACGAGTCACTGAAGCTTTCTTT

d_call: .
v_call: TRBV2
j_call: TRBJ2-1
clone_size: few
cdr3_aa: CASPRVLGDKIVNEQFF
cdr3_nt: TGTGCCAGCCCTAGAGTATTGGGGGACAAAATAGTGAATGAGCAGTTCTTC

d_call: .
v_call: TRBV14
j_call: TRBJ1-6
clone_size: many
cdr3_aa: CASSQVANSPLHF
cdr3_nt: TGTGCCAGCAGCCAAGTAGCCAATTCACCCCTCCACTTT

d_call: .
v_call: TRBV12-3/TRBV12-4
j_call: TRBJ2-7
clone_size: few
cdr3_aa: CASRETGKYEQYF
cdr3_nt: TGTGCCAGCAGGGAAACAGGGAAATACGAGCAGTACTTC

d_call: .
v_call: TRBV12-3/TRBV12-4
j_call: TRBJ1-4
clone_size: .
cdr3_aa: CASSFIAGGNEKLFF
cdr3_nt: TGTGCCAGCAGTTTTATAGCCGGCGGTAATGAAAAACTGTTTTTT

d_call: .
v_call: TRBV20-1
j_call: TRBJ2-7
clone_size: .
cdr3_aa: CSARDFAGLEQYF
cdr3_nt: TGCAGTGCTAGAGATTTCGCAGGGCTCGAGCAGTACTTC

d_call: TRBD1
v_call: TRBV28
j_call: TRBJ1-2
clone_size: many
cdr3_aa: CATPGTGEKSYYGYTF
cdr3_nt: TGTGCCACTCCCGGGACAGGGGAAAAGTCTTACTATGGCTACACCTTC

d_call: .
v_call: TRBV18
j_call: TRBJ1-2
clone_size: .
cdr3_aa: CASSPVGQNNYGYTF
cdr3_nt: TGTGCCAGCTCCCCTGTGGGTCAGAATAACTATGGCTACACCTTC

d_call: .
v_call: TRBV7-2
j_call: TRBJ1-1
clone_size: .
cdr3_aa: CASRLNEGSTEAFF
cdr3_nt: TGTGCCAGCAGATTAAACGAGGGGTCTACTGAAGCTTTCTTT

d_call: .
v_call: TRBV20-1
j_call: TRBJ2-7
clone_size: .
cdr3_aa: CSATPLVQPYEQYF
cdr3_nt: TGCAGTGCCACCCCACTAGTCCAACCCTACGAGCAGTACTTC

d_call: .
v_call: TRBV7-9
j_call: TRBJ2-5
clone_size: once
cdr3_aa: CATSRSGGLRETQYF
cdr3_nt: TGTGCAACTTCTAGGTCGGGGGGCCTTCGAGAGACCCAGTACTTC

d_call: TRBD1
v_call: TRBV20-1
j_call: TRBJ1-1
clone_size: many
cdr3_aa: CSARDRGTEAFF
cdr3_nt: TGCAGTGCTAGGGACAGGGGCACTGAAGCTTTCTTT

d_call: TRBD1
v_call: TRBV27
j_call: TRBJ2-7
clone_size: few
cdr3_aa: CASSLWGQGRGSRASEQYF
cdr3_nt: TGTGCCAGCAGTCTCTGGGGACAGGGACGAGGTTCAAGGGCCTCCGAGCAGTACTTC

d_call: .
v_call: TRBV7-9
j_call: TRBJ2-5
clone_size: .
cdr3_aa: CASSGPDSYQETQYF
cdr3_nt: TGTGCCAGCAGCGGACCCGACAGTTACCAAGAGACCCAGTACTTC

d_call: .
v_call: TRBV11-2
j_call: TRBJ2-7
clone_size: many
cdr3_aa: CASSSWTGDRYEQYF
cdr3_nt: TGTGCCAGCAGCAGTTGGACCGGGGATCGCTACGAGCAGTACTTC

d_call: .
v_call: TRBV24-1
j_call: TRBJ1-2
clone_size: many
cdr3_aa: CATSDSYGTYGYTF
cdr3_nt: TGTGCCACCAGTGATTCGTACGGAACCTATGGCTACACCTTC

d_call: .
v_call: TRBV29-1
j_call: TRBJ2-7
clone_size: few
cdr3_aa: CSVGSGSVVSYEQYF
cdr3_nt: TGCAGCGTTGGGTCGGGCAGCGTGGTTAGCTACGAGCAGTACTTC

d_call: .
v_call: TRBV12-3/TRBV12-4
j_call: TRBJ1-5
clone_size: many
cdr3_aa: CASSSFGAHQPQHF
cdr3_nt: TGTGCCAGCAGTTCCTTCGGGGCGCATCAGCCCCAGCATTTT

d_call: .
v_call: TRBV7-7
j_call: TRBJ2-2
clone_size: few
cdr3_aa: CASSSSYTGELFF
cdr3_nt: TGTGCTAGCAGCTCCTCTTACACCGGGGAGCTGTTTTTT

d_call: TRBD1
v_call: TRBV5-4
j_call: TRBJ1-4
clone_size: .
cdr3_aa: CASSSGTGGGFEKLFF
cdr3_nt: TGTGCCAGCAGTTCCGGGACAGGGGGCGGCTTCGAAAAACTGTTTTTT

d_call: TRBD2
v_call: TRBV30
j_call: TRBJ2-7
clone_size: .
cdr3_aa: CAWRDLAGGPHEQYF
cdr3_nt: TGTGCCTGGAGGGACTTAGCGGGAGGGCCACACGAGCAGTACTTC

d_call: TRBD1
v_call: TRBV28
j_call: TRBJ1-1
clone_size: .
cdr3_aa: CASSPWTGPNTEAFF
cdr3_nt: TGTGCCAGCAGTCCCTGGACAGGGCCGAACACTGAAGCTTTCTTT

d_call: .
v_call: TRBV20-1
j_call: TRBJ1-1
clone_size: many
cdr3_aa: CSARVRGMAEAFF
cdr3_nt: TGCAGTGCTAGAGTGCGAGGTATGGCTGAAGCTTTCTTT

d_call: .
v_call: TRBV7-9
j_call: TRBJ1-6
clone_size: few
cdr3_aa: CASSDLNWRGSDSPLHF
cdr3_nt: TGTGCCAGCAGCGACCTTAATTGGAGGGGTAGTGATTCACCCCTCCACTTT

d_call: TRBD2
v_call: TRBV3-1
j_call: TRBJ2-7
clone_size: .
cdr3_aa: CASSPTSGFAYEQYF
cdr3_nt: TGTGCCAGCAGCCCGACTAGCGGGTTTGCCTACGAGCAGTACTTC

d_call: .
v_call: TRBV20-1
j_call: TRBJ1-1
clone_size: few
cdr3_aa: CSARDPDAMGAFF
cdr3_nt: TGCAGTGCTAGAGATCCGGATGCGATGGGAGCTTTCTTT

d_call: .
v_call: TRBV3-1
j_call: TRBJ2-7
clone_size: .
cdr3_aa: CASSKGASVEQYF
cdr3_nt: TGTGCCAGCAGCAAAGGGGCTAGCGTCGAGCAGTACTTC

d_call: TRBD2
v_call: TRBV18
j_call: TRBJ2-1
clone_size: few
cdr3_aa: CASSPRTSGYNEQFF
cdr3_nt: TGTGCCAGCTCACCAAGAACTAGCGGCTACAATGAGCAGTTCTTC

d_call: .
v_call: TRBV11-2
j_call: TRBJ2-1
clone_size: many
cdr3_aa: CASSLDGLGNSGEFF
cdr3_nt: TGTGCCAGCAGCTTAGATGGACTCGGAAACTCGGGGGAGTTCTTC

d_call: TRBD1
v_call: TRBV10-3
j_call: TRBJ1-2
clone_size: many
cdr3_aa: CASTGQGTGYTF
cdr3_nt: TGTGCCTCAACGGGACAGGGGACTGGCTACACCTTC

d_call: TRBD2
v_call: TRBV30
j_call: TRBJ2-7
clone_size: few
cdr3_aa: CAWIAGGLHEQYF
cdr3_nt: TGTGCCTGGATAGCGGGAGGTCTCCACGAGCAGTACTTC

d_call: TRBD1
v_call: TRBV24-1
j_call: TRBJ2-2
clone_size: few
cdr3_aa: CATNYRGENTGELFF
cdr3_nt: TGTGCCACCAACTACAGGGGCGAAAACACCGGGGAGCTGTTTTTT

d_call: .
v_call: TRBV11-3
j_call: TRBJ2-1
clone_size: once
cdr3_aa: CASSDTSSSYNEQFF
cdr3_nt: TGTGCCAGCAGCGATACTTCGAGCTCCTACAATGAGCAGTTCTTC

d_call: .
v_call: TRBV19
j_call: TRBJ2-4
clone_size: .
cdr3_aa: CASRVNQGNIQYF
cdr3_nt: TGTGCCAGTAGAGTCAATCAGGGGAACATTCAGTACTTC

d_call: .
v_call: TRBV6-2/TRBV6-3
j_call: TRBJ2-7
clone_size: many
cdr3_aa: CASSYTYEQYF
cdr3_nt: TGTGCCAGCAGTTACACGTACGAGCAGTACTTC

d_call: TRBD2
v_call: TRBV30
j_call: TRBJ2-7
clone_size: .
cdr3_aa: CAWRPGLAGVGQYF
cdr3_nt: TGTGCCTGGAGGCCGGGACTAGCGGGAGTTGGGCAGTACTTC

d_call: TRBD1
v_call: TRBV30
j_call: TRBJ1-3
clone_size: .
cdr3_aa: CAWTYGQGDFRDSGNTIYF
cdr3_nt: TGTGCCTGGACCTATGGACAGGGGGACTTTAGGGATTCTGGAAACACCATATATTTT

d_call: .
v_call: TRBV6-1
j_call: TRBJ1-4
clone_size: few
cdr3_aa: CASSGQRGPGEKLFF
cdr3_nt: TGTGCCAGCAGTGGCCAACGGGGACCGGGTGAAAAACTGTTTTTT

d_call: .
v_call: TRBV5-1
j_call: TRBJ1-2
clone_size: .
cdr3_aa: CASSLMRAEANYGYTF
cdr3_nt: TGCGCCAGCAGCCTTATGAGGGCCGAAGCTAACTATGGCTACACCTTC